What follows describes a single T cell receptor (beta chain). This sample was taken from a study of blood T cell repertoires in COVID-19. Study-level background: From the United States, Italy and Spain came samples of acute and convalescent COVID-19.

In terms of age and location, participants ranged from roughly 18 to 90 years and lived in roughly 22 US areas. Clones were sequenced by immunoSEQ multiplex PCR, and TCRdb holds only the in-frame ones, with some missing. The repertoire holds about 270,000 clones, with about 88% as singletons. The CDR3 is made up of 15 amino acids. V shed 9 bases and J 3 bases; nucleotides not matched to a gene: 10. The germline gives CDR1 SNHLY, CDR2 FYNNEI. The sample consisted of PBMCs or T cells enriched from blood (not recorded which). The chain combines TRBV2 with TRBJ2-1, with 8 bases that match TRBD2. The sequence came from a woman between 45 and 65 years old who had recovered from COVID-19. This CDR3 is CASGGTGGNYNEQFF. CDR3 nucleotide sequence: TGTGCCAGTGGGGGAACGGGAGGGAACTACAATGAGCAGTTCTTC.